What follows are 20 T cell receptor beta chains derived from one specimen sequenced in a study of blood T cell repertoires in COVID-19. Produced via immunoSEQ multiplex PCR; TCRdb's table is partial and in-frame only. The profile covers about 390,000 clones, with 70% to 90% appearing a single time and roughly 2% taken by the ten largest. Sequencing was performed on peripheral blood. The receptors originated from a woman between 55 and 75 years old with COVID-19, enrolled during active disease.

As for this clone: An end of the junction does not agree with germline; a read error may underlie this. V and J are TRBV27 and TRBJ1-2, with unresolved D. The CDR3 loop spans 12 amino acids. Germline-derived CDR1 and CDR2 are MNHEY and SMNVEV (reference sequence). CDR3 sequence (DNA): TGTGCCAGCACGGGCCCGGGGAAGGGAGTTTCCTTC. Its protein is CASTGPGKGVSF.

This CDR3 reads CASSSRTAMNTEAFF. As DNA, the CDR3 is TGTGCCAGCAGCTCTCGGACAGCCATGAACACTGAAGCTTTCTTT. This chain connects TRBV5-6 to TRBJ1-1; a possible D gene is TRBD1 (6 bases). The germline gives CDR1 SGHDT, CDR2 YYEEEE. V was clipped by 3 bases and J by 0 bases, with 12 bases between them. There are 15 residues in the CDR3.

J is TRBJ2-5 and V is TRBV3-1 (or the pseudogene TRBV3-2); no firm D call. The CDR3 spans 14 residues. The germline V and J ends were trimmed by 1 base and 7 bases, with 13 bases remaining between them. The germline V gene encodes CDR1 LGHDT and CDR2 YNNKEL (reference sequence). CDR3 protein: CASSQVSGFGTQYF. In DNA, the CDR3 is TGTGCCAGCAGCCAAGTATCTGGTTTCGGGACCCAGTACTTC.

This clone has a single count. V is TRBV12-3 or TRBV12-4 and J is TRBJ2-2, with TRBD2 identical over 7 bases. This CDR3 contains 12 residues. The trim removed 8 bases at V and 8 bases at J, leaving 5 bases unmatched. CDR3 sequence (DNA): TGTGCCAGCCGGGGGGTCCCGGGGGAGCTGTTTTTT. This gives the protein CASRGVPGELFF.

The J gene is TRBJ1-1, the V gene TRBV5-6; 7 nucleotides agree with TRBD1. Germline CDR1 reads SGHDT; CDR2 reads YYEEEE. Trimming cost V 3 bases and J 11 bases; bases outside gene matches: 10. This CDR3 contains 13 residues. DNA of the CDR3: TGTGCCAGCAGCTCTAAGGGGGCTTATTACGCTTTCTTT. Its translation: CASSSKGAYYAFF.

The chain combines TRBV18 with TRBJ2-7, with 8 bases identical to TRBD1. The CDR3 is made up of 16 amino acids. Germline V lookup: CDR1 KGHSH, CDR2 LQKENI. V was clipped by 3 bases and J by 0 bases; unmatched bases: 7. CDR3 DNA sequence: TGTGCCAGCTCACCTGGCCGGGACAGGCTCTCCTACGAGCAGTACTTC. Residues: CASSPGRDRLSYEQYF.

J is TRBJ2-5 and V is TRBV9; 7 bases align to TRBD1. The germline V gene encodes CDR1 SGDLS and CDR2 YYNGEE. Losses at the gene ends were 0 bases for V and 5 bases for J; bases not matched to a gene: 4. The CDR3 spans 14 residues. The CDR3 DNA is TGTGCCAGCAGCGTAGACAGGGGCGAGGAGACCCAGTACTTC. Translated: CASSVDRGEETQYF.

V is TRBV5-1 and J is TRBJ1-4; tentatively, D is TRBD1 (6 bases). Trimming took off 5 bases at V and 5 bases at J, with 16 bases between the two ends. Germline V lookup: CDR1 SGHRS, CDR2 YFSETQ. The CDR3 has 15 residues. CDR3 sequence (DNA): TGCGCCAGCAGGCGTAACAGGGCTACAAATGAAAAACTGTTTTTT. This gives the protein CASRRNRATNEKLFF.

This clone has just a few counts. This rearrangement joins TRBV6-4 to TRBJ1-1, with unresolved D. The CDR3 spans 16 residues. Germline V gene data show CDR1 as MRHNA and CDR2 as SNTAGT. V was pared by 5 bases and J by 0 bases, with 16 bases between. The CDR3 nucleotides read TGTGCCAGCAGTTCCAGACATGACCCAATGAACACTGAAGCTTTCTTT. This sequence encodes CASSSRHDPMNTEAFF.

J is TRBJ2-7 and V is TRBV10-3, with a possible D match to TRBD1 (5 bases). Trimming shortened V by 8 bases and J by 2 bases, and 16 bases separated the two germline ends. Germline assignment: CDR1 ENHRY and CDR2 SYGVKD. The CDR3 sequence is 14 residues long. In nucleotides, the CDR3 is TGTGCCATCGCGGTGACAGACAGAGCCTACGAGCAGTACTTC. This sequence encodes CAIAVTDRAYEQYF.

This sequence joins TRBV4-1 and TRBJ2-5; the D is unclear. The germline V gene encodes CDR1 MGHRA and CDR2 YSYEKL. CDR3 size: 12 residues. V lost 0 bases, J lost 5 bases, and 4 bases lay in between. The CDR3 protein is CASSQDYETQYF. CDR3 DNA sequence: TGCGCCAGCAGCCAAGACTATGAGACCCAGTACTTC.

This chain uses TRBV12-3 or TRBV12-4 with TRBJ1-2; TRBD1 might be the D (5 bases). V shed 3 bases and J shed 8 bases, with 10 bases lying between them. This CDR3 has 12 amino acids. CDR3 protein: CASSFGAGGYTF. In DNA form, the CDR3 reads TGTGCCAGCAGTTTTGGGGCGGGGGGCTACACCTTC.

This clone was counted a single time. The CDR3 reads CASSLEVHRVDVTGELFF. The CDR3 DNA sequence: TGTGCCAGCAGCTTAGAAGTACACAGGGTGGATGTGACCGGGGAGCTGTTTTTT. The chain links TRBV11-3 to TRBJ2-2; possibly TRBD1 for D (6 bases). Trimming pared 0 bases from V and 5 bases from J, leaving 19 bases between. CDR3 length: 18 amino acids. Germline V lookup: CDR1 SGHNT, CDR2 YENEEA.

This chain uses TRBV3-1 (or the pseudogene TRBV3-2) with TRBJ2-5, with 10 bases aligning to TRBD2. V lost 0 bases, J lost 5 bases, and 6 bases stayed unmatched. The CDR3 consists of 16 residues. CDR1 and CDR2 (germline): LGHDT, YNNKEL (reference sequence). As DNA, the CDR3 is TGTGCCAGCAGCCAAGAGTGGCTAGCGGGGGAGGAGACCCAGTACTTC. Protein product: CASSQEWLAGEETQYF.

V gene TRBV5-4 combines with J gene TRBJ2-3; TRBD2 agrees at 9 bases. The trim removed 0 bases at V and 7 bases at J, leaving 3 bases unmatched. CDR1 is SGHNT and CDR2 is YYREEE in the germline V gene (reference sequence). This CDR3 has 14 residues. This chain's CDR3 is CASSLERGANTQYF. The CDR3 DNA reads TGTGCCAGCAGCTTGGAGCGGGGGGCAAATACGCAGTATTTT. Combining the CDR3 with reference TRBV5-4 and TRBJ2-3 gives the whole variable domain ETGVTQSPTHLIKTRGQQVTLRCSSQSGHNTVSWYQQALGQGPQFIFQYYREEENGRGNFPPRFSGLQFPNYSSELNVNALELDDSALYLCASSLERGANTQYFGPGTRLTVL.

J is TRBJ2-5 and V is TRBV5-1; 9 bases align to TRBD1. Germline trimming cut 7 bases from V and 5 bases from J; bases unmatched to any gene: 12. CDR1 and CDR2 (germline): SGHRS, YFSETQ. There are 15 residues in the CDR3. CDR3 coding DNA: TGCGCCAGCTCAACCCCACAGGGGGCTGGGGAGACCCAGTACTTC. Translating it yields CASSTPQGAGETQYF.

V usage is TRBV6-1 and J usage is TRBJ1-5, with unresolved D. V was trimmed by 2 bases and J by 5 bases, leaving 10 bases between them. Per the germline V gene, CDR1 is MNHNS and CDR2 is SASEGT. The CDR3 has 14 residues. Here the CDR3 reads CASSETVFDQPQHF. CDR3 bases: TGTGCCAGCAGTGAAACGGTGTTCGATCAGCCCCAGCATTTT.

V and J are TRBV18 and TRBJ1-5; maybe TRBD1 (6 bases). CDR1 and CDR2 (germline): KGHSH, LQKENI. The CDR3 is made up of 18 amino acids. V gave up 3 bases and J gave up 2 bases, with 20 bases separating them. For the CDR3, the DNA is TGTGCCAGCTCACCCAACACGATTCGGGGGGCGGGCAATCAGCCCCAGCATTTT. Its translation: CASSPNTIRGAGNQPQHF.

Turning to this clone: The sample contains more than one DNA sequence encoding this CDR3. J is TRBJ1-2 and V is TRBV6-5; D is perhaps TRBD1 (5 bases). The CDR3 has 13 residues. The V end was cut by 0 bases, the J end by 6 bases, with 8 bases between. Per germline, CDR1 MNHEY and CDR2 SVGAGI. In nucleotides, the CDR3 is TGTGCCAGCAGTTACTCTTGGGGCGATGGCTACACCTTC. It is translated as CASSYSWGDGYTF.

The chain joins TRBV5-1 to TRBJ2-4; D gene ambiguous. From germline, CDR1 is SGHRS and CDR2 YFSETQ. The CDR3 runs 14 residues. V shed 3 bases and J shed 0 bases, with 7 bases lying between them. This CDR3 is CASSSQLAKNIQYF. The CDR3 DNA follows: TGCGCCAGCAGCTCCCAGTTAGCCAAAAACATTCAGTACTTC.